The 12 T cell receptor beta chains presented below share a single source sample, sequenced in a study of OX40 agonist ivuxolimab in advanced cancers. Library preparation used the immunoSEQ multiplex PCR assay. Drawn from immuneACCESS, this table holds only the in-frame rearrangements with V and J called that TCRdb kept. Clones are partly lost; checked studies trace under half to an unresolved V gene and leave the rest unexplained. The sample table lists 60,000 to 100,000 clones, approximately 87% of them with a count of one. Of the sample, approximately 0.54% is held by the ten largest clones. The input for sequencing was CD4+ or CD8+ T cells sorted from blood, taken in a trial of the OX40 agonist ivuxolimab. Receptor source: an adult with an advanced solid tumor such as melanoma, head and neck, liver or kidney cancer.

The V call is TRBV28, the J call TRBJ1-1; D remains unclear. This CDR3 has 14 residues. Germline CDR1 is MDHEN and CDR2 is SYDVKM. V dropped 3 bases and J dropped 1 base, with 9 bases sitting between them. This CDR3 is CASSFRGPNTEAFF. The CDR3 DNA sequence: TGTGCCAGCAGTTTTAGAGGCCCGAACACTGAAGCTTTCTTT.

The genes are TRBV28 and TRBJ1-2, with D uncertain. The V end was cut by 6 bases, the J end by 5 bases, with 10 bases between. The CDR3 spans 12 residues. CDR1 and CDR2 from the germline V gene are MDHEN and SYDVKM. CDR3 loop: CASSVLAYGYTF. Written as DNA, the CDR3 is TGTGCCAGCAGCGTCTTAGCGTATGGCTACACCTTC.

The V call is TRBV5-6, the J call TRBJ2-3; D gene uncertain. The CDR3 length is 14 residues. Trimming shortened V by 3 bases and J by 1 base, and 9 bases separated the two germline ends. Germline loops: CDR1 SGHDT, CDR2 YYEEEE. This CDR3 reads CASSSSFGTDTQYF. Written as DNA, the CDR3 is TGTGCCAGCAGCTCTAGTTTCGGCACAGATACGCAGTATTTT.

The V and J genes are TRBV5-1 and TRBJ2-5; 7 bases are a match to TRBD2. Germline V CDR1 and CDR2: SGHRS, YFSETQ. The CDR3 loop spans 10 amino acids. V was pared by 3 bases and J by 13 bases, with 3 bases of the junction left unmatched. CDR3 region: CASSSPGGYF. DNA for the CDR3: TGCGCCAGCAGCTCCCCGGGAGGGTACTTC.

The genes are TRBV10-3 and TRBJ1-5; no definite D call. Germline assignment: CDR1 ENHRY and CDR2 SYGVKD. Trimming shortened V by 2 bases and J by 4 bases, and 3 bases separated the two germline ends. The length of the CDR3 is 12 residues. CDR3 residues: CAISEGNQPQHF. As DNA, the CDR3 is TGTGCCATCAGTGAGGGAAATCAGCCCCAGCATTTT.

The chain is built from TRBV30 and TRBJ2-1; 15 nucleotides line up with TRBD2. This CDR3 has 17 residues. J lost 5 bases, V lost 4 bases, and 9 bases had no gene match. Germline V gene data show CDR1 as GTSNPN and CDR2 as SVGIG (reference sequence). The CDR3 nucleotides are TGTGCCTGGACGGGACTAGCGGGGGGAATAGGGCACAATGAGCAGTTCTTC. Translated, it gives CAWTGLAGGIGHNEQFF.

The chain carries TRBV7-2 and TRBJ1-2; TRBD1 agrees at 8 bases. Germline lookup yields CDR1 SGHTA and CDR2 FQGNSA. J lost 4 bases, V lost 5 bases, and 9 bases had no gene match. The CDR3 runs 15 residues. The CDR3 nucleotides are TGTGCCAGCAGCGCCCAAGCAGGGGGCAGCTATGGCTACACCTTC. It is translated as CASSAQAGGSYGYTF.

CDR3 loop: CASSSLAGGDTQYF. The CDR3 DNA reads TGCGCCAGCAGCTCTCTAGCGGGGGGCGATACGCAGTATTTT. This chain uses TRBV5-1 with TRBJ2-3, with 11 bases fitting TRBD2. The CDR3 loop spans 14 amino acids. V lost 3 bases, J lost 6 bases, and 3 bases stayed unmatched. In germline, CDR1 is SGHRS, CDR2 YFSETQ.

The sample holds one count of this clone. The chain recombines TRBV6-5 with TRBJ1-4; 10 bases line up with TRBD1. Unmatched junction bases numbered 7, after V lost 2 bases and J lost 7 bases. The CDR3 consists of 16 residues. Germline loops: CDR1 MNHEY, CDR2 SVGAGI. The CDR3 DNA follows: TGTGCCAGCAGTTACGCCAAGACAGGGGGCTTTGAAAAACTGTTTTTT. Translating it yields CASSYAKTGGFEKLFF.

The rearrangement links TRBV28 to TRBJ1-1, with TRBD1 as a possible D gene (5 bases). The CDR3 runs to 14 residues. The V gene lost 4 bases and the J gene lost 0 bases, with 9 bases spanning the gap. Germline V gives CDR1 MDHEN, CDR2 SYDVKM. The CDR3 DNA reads TGTGCCAGCAGTTCACCGGGGGTGAACACTGAAGCTTTCTTT. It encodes CASSSPGVNTEAFF.

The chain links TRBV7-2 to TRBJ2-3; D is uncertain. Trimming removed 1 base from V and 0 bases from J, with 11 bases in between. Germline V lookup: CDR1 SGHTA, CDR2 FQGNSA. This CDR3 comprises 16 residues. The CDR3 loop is CASSLDGQASTDTQYF. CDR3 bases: TGTGCCAGCAGCTTAGACGGGCAGGCCAGCACAGATACGCAGTATTTT.

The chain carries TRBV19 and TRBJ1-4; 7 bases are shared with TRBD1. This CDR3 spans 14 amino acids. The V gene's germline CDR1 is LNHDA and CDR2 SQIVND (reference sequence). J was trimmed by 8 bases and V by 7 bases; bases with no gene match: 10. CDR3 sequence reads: CASIREGAGEKLFF. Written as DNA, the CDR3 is TGTGCCAGTATAAGGGAGGGGGCCGGCGAAAAACTGTTTTTT.